The 32 T cell receptor beta chains listed next were all sequenced from one sample in a study of T cells in Graves' hyperthyroidism and ophthalmopathy. Using RNA transcripts as the source, TCR beta CDR3 regions were amplified. The primer set for the first-round RT-PCR of the TCR CDR3 was HTBI. From the multiplex PCR reads, TCRdb called clonotypes with MiXCR, one entry per CDR3 protein. The sample lists roughly 250,000 distinct CDR3 sequences, approximately 23% occurring once. Specimen: blood. These receptors came from a man aged 25-45 years with Graves' ophthalmopathy.

The chain links TRBV15 to TRBJ1-2; D may be TRBD1 (5 bases). Trimming pared 3 bases from V and 0 bases from J, leaving 11 bases between. Germline assignment: CDR1 LNHNV and CDR2 YYDKDF (reference sequence). The CDR3 extends over 15 amino acids. In nucleotides, the CDR3 is TGTGCCACCAGCAGCGGGGGGGACGCTAACTATGGCTACACCTTC. It yields the protein CATSSGGDANYGYTF.

This clonotype has ten or more counts. The chain joins TRBV30 to TRBJ1-5, with a tentative D call TRBD1 (5 bases). This CDR3 has 13 residues. V gave up 4 bases and J gave up 4 bases, with 11 bases separating them. The germline CDR1 and CDR2 sequences are GTSNPN and SVGIG (reference sequence). CDR3 sequence reads: CAWTSDSNQPQHF. DNA of the CDR3: TGTGCCTGGACTTCAGACAGTAATCAGCCCCAGCATTTT. Using reference TRBV30 and TRBJ1-5 for the parts outside the CDR3, the full variable domain is SQTIHQWPATLVQPVGSPLSLECTVEGTSNPNLYWYRQAAGRGLQLLFYSVGIGQISSEVPQNLSASRPQDRQFILSSKKLLLSDSGFYLCAWTSDSNQPQHFGDGTRLSIL.

The gene calls are TRBV29-1 and TRBJ1-3, with TRBD1 matching 8 bases. Per the germline V gene, CDR1 is SQVTM and CDR2 is ANQGSEA. The V segment lost 3 bases and the J segment 4 bases; nucleotides outside the gene matches: 11. There are 16 residues in the CDR3. The CDR3 DNA follows: TGCAGCGTTGAGTTGATGACAGGGGTGGGGGGAAACACCATATATTTT. Translating gives CSVELMTGVGGNTIYF.

This clonotype has more than one count but fewer than ten. The chain is built from TRBV9 and TRBJ2-1; D possibly matches TRBD1 or TRBD2 (5 bases each). The CDR3 contains 16 residues. The V and J ends lost 4 bases and 10 bases respectively, with 24 bases between them. CDR1 is SGDLS and CDR2 is YYNGEE in the germline V gene. The CDR3 bases are TGTGCCAGCAGCACCACAGGCGGGCTGGGGAAAGACGAGCAGTTCTTC. Amino acid sequence: CASSTTGGLGKDEQFF.

Written as DNA, the CDR3 is TGTGCCTGGACTCTCCCCCCAGGCCACGAGCAGTACTTC. The encoded protein is CAWTLPPGHEQYF. The V and J genes are TRBV30 and TRBJ2-7; D ambiguous. Per germline, CDR1 GTSNPN and CDR2 SVGIG (reference sequence). V was trimmed by 4 bases and J by 5 bases, leaving 15 bases between them. The length of the CDR3 is 13 residues.

The CDR3 DNA sequence: TGTGCCATCAGTGATCCGGGAGCGATATACGAGCAGTACTTC. Amino acid sequence: CAISDPGAIYEQYF. V gene TRBV10-3 combines with J gene TRBJ2-7, with D perhaps TRBD2 (6 bases). The V and J ends lost 3 bases and 4 bases respectively, with 13 bases between them. Germline CDR1 reads ENHRY; CDR2 reads SYGVKD. The CDR3 has 14 residues.

This clonotype has a count of ten or more. The V and J genes are TRBV2 and TRBJ2-1; TRBD2 matches at 8 bases. The CDR3 length is 16 residues. After removal of 5 bases from V and 9 bases from J, the junction contained 15 bases not matched to a gene. Germline V gives CDR1 SNHLY, CDR2 FYNNEI. The CDR3 DNA is TGTGCCAGCAGTTCAGGGAAACTAGCGGACACGGGTGAGCAGTTCTTC. Translation: CASSSGKLADTGEQFF.

This clonotype was detected a few times. This chain uses TRBV11-2 with TRBJ1-2, with D maybe TRBD1 (6 bases). Germline loops: CDR1 SGHAT, CDR2 FQNNGV. There are 15 residues in the CDR3. V dropped 1 base and J dropped 4 bases, with 13 bases sitting between them. The DNA for the CDR3 is TGTGCCAGCAGCTTAGGCCGACAGGCCTCCTATGGCTACACCTTC. This sequence encodes CASSLGRQASYGYTF.

The rearrangement joins TRBV15 to TRBJ1-5; 7 positions match TRBD1. After removal of 4 bases from V and 3 bases from J, the junction contained 9 bases not matched to a gene. Germline CDR1 and CDR2: LNHNV and YYDKDF (reference sequence). CDR3 size: 16 residues. Here the CDR3 DNA reads TGTGCCACCAGCACCTTTAGGACAGGCAACAATCAGCCCCAGCATTTT. Its protein is CATSTFRTGNNQPQHF.

The rearrangement joins TRBV24-1 to TRBJ2-6; TRBD2 is a possible D gene (6 bases). Germline V gene lookup returns CDR1 KGHDR and CDR2 SFDVKD. The V end lost 3 bases, the J end lost 4 bases, and 12 bases lay between the germline ends. The CDR3 extends over 16 amino acids. The CDR3 DNA reads TGTGCCACCAGTGATGATCGCGGGGCCGGGGCCAACGTCCTGACTTTC. Its translation: CATSDDRGAGANVLTF.

This chain joins TRBV6-2 or TRBV6-3 and TRBJ1-1; D is possibly TRBD1 (5 bases). This CDR3 has 14 residues. The V gene's germline CDR1 is MNHEY and CDR2 SVGEGT. Trimming left V 6 bases short and J 5 bases short, with 16 bases between. CDR3 nucleotide sequence: TGTGCCAGCAGGGCTACAGGCAGGGATACTGAAGCTTTCTTT. It encodes CASRATGRDTEAFF.

V and J are TRBV15 and TRBJ2-7, with TRBD2 as a possible D gene (5 bases). The CDR3 is made up of 14 amino acids. CDR1 and CDR2 (germline): LNHNV, YYDKDF (reference sequence). V shed 0 bases and J shed 6 bases, with 12 bases lying between them. DNA for the CDR3: TGTGCCACCAGCAGAGATCGGGGAACTGTCGAGCAGTACTTC. It encodes CATSRDRGTVEQYF.

This clonotype was observed many times. In DNA form, the CDR3 reads TGTGCCAGCAGTTTAAAGTCCTACGAGCAGTACTTC. Translating gives CASSLKSYEQYF. The V call is TRBV12-3 or TRBV12-4, the J call TRBJ2-7; D uncertain. The CDR3 extends over 12 amino acids. Trimming stripped 2 bases from V and 1 base from J, with 3 bases between.

This clonotype has only a few counts. V is TRBV2 and J is TRBJ1-6; D is perhaps TRBD1 (6 bases). There are 14 residues in the CDR3. V lost 1 base and J lost 7, with 8 bases in between. Germline loops: CDR1 SNHLY, CDR2 FYNNEI. CDR3 DNA sequence: TGTGCCAGCAGTGAAGGGACAGCGAATTCACCCCTCCACTTT. Its translation is CASSEGTANSPLHF.

With regard to this clonotype: This may stem from a read error, because a much larger clone lies one nucleotide away. The chain has TRBV28 and TRBJ1-1; D gene unclear. This CDR3 is built from 13 residues. Germline CDR1 is MDHEN and CDR2 is SYDVKM. The CDR3 region is CASSSLMNTEASF. In DNA form, the CDR3 reads TGTGCCAGCAGTTCCCTTATGAACACTGAAGCTTCCTTT.

The table lists this clonotype with a few counts. The chain uses TRBV18 and TRBJ2-1, with TRBD1 identical over 10 bases. Germline V gene lookup returns CDR1 KGHSH and CDR2 LQKENI. This CDR3 region has 16 residues. With V trimmed by 4 bases and J by 3 bases, 6 bases remained unmatched. The CDR3: CASSLSRDRGYNEQFF. CDR3 DNA sequence: TGTGCCAGCTCACTATCTCGGGACAGGGGCTACAATGAGCAGTTCTTC.

This clonotype occurred a few times. The gene calls are TRBV11-2 and TRBJ2-1; weak D call: TRBD2 (5 bases). The V gene's germline CDR1 is SGHAT and CDR2 FQNNGV. There are 16 residues in the CDR3. V shed 2 bases and J shed 2 bases, with 13 bases lying between them. This chain's CDR3 is CASSLYGERPYNEQFF. The DNA of the CDR3 is TGTGCCAGCAGCTTATACGGGGAGCGGCCCTACAATGAGCAGTTCTTC.

The genes are TRBV28 and TRBJ1-6; D may be TRBD1 (5 bases). CDR3 size: 13 residues. Looked up from germline, CDR1 is MDHEN and CDR2 is SYDVKM. Trimming pared 5 bases from V and 9 bases from J, leaving 11 bases between. The CDR3 is CASSRGVGSPLHF. CDR3 in DNA: TGTGCCAGCAGTCGAGGGGTAGGTTCACCCCTCCACTTT.

At least ten counts were recorded for this clonotype. The chain is built from TRBV11-2 and TRBJ2-7; D not certain. The V gene lost 2 bases and the J gene lost 4 bases, with 3 bases spanning the gap. The CDR3 consists of 11 residues. Per germline, CDR1 SGHAT and CDR2 FQNNGV. This CDR3 is CASSLLYEQYF. The CDR3 nucleotides read TGTGCCAGCAGCTTACTGTACGAGCAGTACTTC.

This clonotype was detected only a few times. This chain uses TRBV2 with TRBJ1-6; 7 bases are a match to TRBD1. J was trimmed by 7 bases and V by 2 bases; bases with no gene match: 11. From germline, CDR1 is SNHLY and CDR2 FYNNEI. This CDR3 contains 17 residues. The chain's CDR3 is CASSEHFLTGRNSPLHF. The DNA of the CDR3 is TGTGCCAGCAGTGAACACTTCTTGACAGGGCGGAATTCACCCCTCCACTTT.

The V call is TRBV11-3, the J call TRBJ2-2; D gene ambiguous. The CDR3 extends over 15 amino acids. V lost 5 bases to trimming and J lost 0 bases, with 10 bases between them. The V gene's germline CDR1 is SGHNT and CDR2 YENEEA. The CDR3: CASSRRAANTGELFF. Here the CDR3 DNA reads TGTGCCAGCAGCCGCCGGGCCGCGAACACCGGGGAGCTGTTTTTT.

V and J are TRBV7-2 and TRBJ2-7, with D unclear. V lost 7 bases and J lost 3, with 16 bases in between. The CDR3 sequence is 14 residues long. Germline assignment: CDR1 SGHTA and CDR2 FQGNSA. As DNA, the CDR3 is TGTGCCAGCATCCTAACTCTAAACAGCTACGAGCAGTACTTC. This encodes CASILTLNSYEQYF.

This clonotype was seen more than once but under ten times. V usage is TRBV25-1 and J usage is TRBJ2-7; D unclear. The V and J ends lost 1 base and 0 bases respectively, with 13 bases between them. This CDR3 comprises 16 residues. Germline assignment: CDR1 MGHDK and CDR2 SYGVNS. The DNA for the CDR3 is TGTGCCAGCAGTGAATTCCCGATGGGCAGCTCCTACGAGCAGTACTTC. It specifies CASSEFPMGSSYEQYF.

This clonotype was seen just once. The V call is TRBV12-5, the J call TRBJ1-3; D gene unclear. This CDR3 is 15 amino acids long. Trimming cost V 1 base and J 5 bases, with 12 bases left between them. CDR1 is LGHNT and CDR2 is FRNRAP in the germline V gene. The CDR3 spells CASGLGGRARNTIYF. CDR3 in DNA: TGTGCTAGTGGTTTGGGAGGAAGGGCTAGAAACACCATATATTTT.

This clonotype showed up just a few times. The rearrangement uses TRBV6-2 or TRBV6-3 and TRBJ2-1; 7 nucleotides align to TRBD2. Per the germline V gene, CDR1 is MNHEY and CDR2 is SVGEGT. This CDR3 is built from 18 residues. V trimming: 2 bases; J trimming: 6 bases; junction bases outside the gene matches: 16. CDR3 DNA: TGTGCCAGCAGTTACGGGGGAGGGACGGGAGTCATCCGCAATGAGCAGTTCTTC. This encodes CASSYGGGTGVIRNEQFF.

The chain combines TRBV27 with TRBJ1-2, with 8 bases aligning to TRBD1. The CDR3 consists of 17 residues. V lost 4 bases to trimming and J lost 8 bases; unmatched junction nucleotides: 18. The germline V gene encodes CDR1 MNHEY and CDR2 SMNVEV (reference sequence). The DNA of the CDR3 is TGTGCCAGCAGTTCCCAGGGGACCCGTACAGGGGGATTCGGCTACACCTTC. Encoded protein: CASSSQGTRTGGFGYTF.

The J gene is TRBJ2-1, the V gene TRBV2, with D unresolved. With 3 bases removed from V and 0 bases from J, the gap between germline ends came to 12 bases. The CDR3 covers 16 residues. CDR1 and CDR2 from the germline V gene are SNHLY and FYNNEI. Here the CDR3 DNA reads TGTGCCAGCAGTGAGGAGCTGGTGGGCTCCTACAATGAGCAGTTCTTC. Its protein is CASSEELVGSYNEQFF. Full variable domain (missing parts from reference TRBV2 and TRBJ2-1): EPEVTQTPSHQVTQMGQEVILRCVPISNHLYFYWYRQILGQKVEFLVSFYNNEISEKSEIFDDQFSVERPDGSNFTLKIRSTKLEDSAMYFCASSEELVGSYNEQFFGPGTRLTVL.

This clonotype was detected a few times. V is TRBV18 and J is TRBJ1-1; D is perhaps TRBD1 (5 bases). Deletions cut 1 base from V and 1 base from J, with 7 bases between. This CDR3 region has 14 residues. Germline V CDR1 and CDR2: KGHSH, LQKENI. Here the CDR3 reads CASSPHQGNTEAFF. In DNA form, the CDR3 reads TGTGCCAGCTCACCACATCAGGGGAACACTGAAGCTTTCTTT.

This clonotype appeared many times. This chain connects TRBV11-2 to TRBJ2-7; tentative D call: TRBD1 (5 bases). The CDR3 consists of 15 residues. The V end lost 5 bases, the J end lost 2 bases, and 16 bases lay between the germline ends. Germline CDR1 reads SGHAT; CDR2 reads FQNNGV. The CDR3 DNA follows: TGTGCCAGCAGCGCGCGACCGGTGGGGCCCTACGAGCAGTACTTC. Protein sequence: CASSARPVGPYEQYF. Variable domain in full (rest from reference TRBV11-2 and TRBJ2-7): EAGVAQSPRYKIIEKRQSVAFWCNPISGHATLYWYQQILGQGPKLLIQFQNNGVVDDSQLPKDRFSAERLKGVDSTLKIQPAKLEDSAVYLCASSARPVGPYEQYFGPGTRLTVT.

The J gene is TRBJ2-7, the V gene TRBV7-2, with D possibly being TRBD1 (5 bases). CDR3 size: 16 residues. The ends were cut back, 5 bases at V and 0 bases at J, with 17 bases in the middle. The germline gives CDR1 SGHTA, CDR2 FQGNSA. CDR3 in DNA: TGTGCCAGCAGCCCTGGGGCCAGGTTACACTCCTACGAGCAGTACTTC. This encodes CASSPGARLHSYEQYF.

This clonotype was observed many times. The chain carries TRBV7-2 and TRBJ2-5, with D perhaps matching TRBD1 or TRBD2 (5 bases each). Trimming cost V 1 base and J 0 bases, with 6 bases left between them. The CDR3 has 14 amino acids. The germline gives CDR1 SGHTA, CDR2 FQGNSA. The CDR3 reads CASSLGGNQETQYF. Written as DNA, the CDR3 is TGTGCCAGCAGCTTAGGGGGGAACCAAGAGACCCAGTACTTC.

This clonotype appeared a few times. This may be a read error: a much more frequent sequence differs by one nucleotide. The rearrangement joins TRBV18 to TRBJ1-1, with no clear D. The CDR3 contains 16 residues. The germline V and J ends were trimmed by 0 bases and 1 base, with 12 bases remaining between them. Germline CDR1 and CDR2: KGHSH and LQKENI. The CDR3 spells CASSPPSGRTNTEAFF. CDR3 in DNA: TGTGCCAGCTCACCACCTTCAGGCAGGACGAACACTGAAGCTTTCTTT.